This TCR beta chain was captured by sequencing in a study of patients and donors after allogeneic stem cell transplantation. The CDR3 is made up of 13 amino acids. The trim removed 5 bases at V and 7 bases at J, leaving 5 bases unmatched. CDR1 and CDR2 from the germline V gene are LNHNV and YYDKDF (reference sequence). TCRdb reanalysed the RT-PCR reads using MiXCR and keeps one entry per CDR3 protein. The table shows 98,000 or so distinct CDR3 sequences, with around 38% occurring only once. Sequencing was done on a sample of blood, either unsorted or a sorted T cell fraction (not recorded which). The clonotype comes from a human donor who was either an allogeneic HSCT recipient or a stem cell or donor lymphocyte infusion donor (not recorded which). It is not recorded whose cells these are; they may come from a transplant donor. The chain is built from TRBV15 and TRBJ1-2, with TRBD1 matching over 9 bases. CDR3 region: CATSDGTGSGYTF. DNA for the CDR3: TGTGCCACCAGCGACGGGACAGGGAGTGGCTACACCTTC.